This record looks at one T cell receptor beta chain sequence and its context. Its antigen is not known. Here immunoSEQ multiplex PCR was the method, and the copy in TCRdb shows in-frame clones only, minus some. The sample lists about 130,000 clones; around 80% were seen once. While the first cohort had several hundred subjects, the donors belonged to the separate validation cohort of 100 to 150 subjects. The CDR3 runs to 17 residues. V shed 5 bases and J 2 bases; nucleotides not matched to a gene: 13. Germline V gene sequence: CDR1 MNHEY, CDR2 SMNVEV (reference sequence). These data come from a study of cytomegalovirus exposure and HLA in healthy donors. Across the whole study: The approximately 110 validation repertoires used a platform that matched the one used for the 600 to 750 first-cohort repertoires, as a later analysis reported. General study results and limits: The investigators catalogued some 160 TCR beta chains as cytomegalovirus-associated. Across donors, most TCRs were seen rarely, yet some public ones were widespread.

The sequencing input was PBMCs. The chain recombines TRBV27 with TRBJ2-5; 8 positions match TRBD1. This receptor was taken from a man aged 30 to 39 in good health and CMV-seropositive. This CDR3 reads CASSRHQPGGGQETQYF. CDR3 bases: TGTGCCAGCAGTCGCCACCAGCCAGGGGGCGGGCAAGAGACCCAGTACTTC.